Following are 11 T cell receptor beta chains from one sample sequenced in a study of Graves' ophthalmopathy and Graves' hyperthyroidism. The authors amplified TCR beta CDR3 regions from RNA transcripts. An initial RT-PCR round employing HTBI primers preceded a second-round multiplex PCR. TCRdb reprocessed the multiplex PCR reads with MiXCR, giving one entry per CDR3 protein. The sample shows roughly 1.1 million distinct CDR3 sequences, about 36% of them seen only once. Sequences were obtained from peripheral blood or thyroid tissue (not recorded which). The source is an adult man with Graves' hyperthyroidism.

This clonotype appeared many times. The chain links TRBV29-1 to TRBJ1-1, with D possibly TRBD1 on 5 matching bases. This CDR3 has 11 amino acids. Germline CDR1 reads SQVTM; CDR2 reads ANQGSEA. Trimming cost V 5 bases and J 5 bases, with 9 bases left between them. The CDR3 protein is CSVTDMTEAFF. CDR3 DNA sequence: TGCAGCGTTACGGACATGACTGAAGCTTTCTTT. The variable domain in full, completed from reference TRBV29-1 and TRBJ1-1, reads SAVISQKPSRDICQRGTSLTIQCQVDSQVTMMFWYRQQPGQSLTLIATANQGSEATYESGFVIDKFPISRPNLTFSTLTVSNMSPEDSSIYLCSVTDMTEAFFGQGTRLTVV.

Only a few counts were recorded for this clonotype. This chain uses TRBV7-9 with TRBJ1-1; weak D call: TRBD1 (5 bases). Trimming stripped 6 bases from V and 1 base from J, with 21 bases between. The CDR3 has 17 amino acids. CDR1 and CDR2 from the germline V gene are SEHNR and FQNEAQ (reference sequence). DNA of the CDR3: TGTGCCAGCAGTGAAGTGGGGGTAGAAGGTACGAACACTGAAGCTTTCTTT. It encodes CASSEVGVEGTNTEAFF. The full variable domain, in which reference TRBV7-9 and TRBJ1-1 provide the parts outside the CDR3, is DTGVSQNPRHKITKRGQNVTFRCDPISEHNRLYWYRQTLGQGPEFLTYFQNEAQLEKSRLLSDRFSAERPKGSFSTLEIQRTEQGDSAMYLCASSEVGVEGTNTEAFFGQGTRLTVV.

This clonotype was counted ten times or more. This chain connects TRBV19 to TRBJ1-1; D gene ambiguous. Trimming shortened V by 3 bases and J by 3 bases, and 14 bases separated the two germline ends. CDR1 is LNHDA and CDR2 is SQIVND in the germline V gene (reference sequence). CDR3 length: 15 residues. CDR3 sequence reads: CASSIFEGLDTEAFF. The CDR3 DNA follows: TGTGCCAGTAGTATTTTTGAGGGTCTGGACACTGAAGCTTTCTTT.

In this sample, this clonotype turned up a few times. The chain couples TRBV18 to TRBJ2-7; possible D gene TRBD1, 6 bases. The germline V gene encodes CDR1 KGHSH and CDR2 LQKENI. The CDR3 is 14 residues long. Deletions cut 2 bases from V and 3 bases from J, with 11 bases between. This chain's CDR3 is CASSPAGTFYEQYF. CDR3 bases: TGTGCCAGCTCACCAGCCGGGACATTCTACGAGCAGTACTTC. The variable domain in full, completed from reference TRBV18 and TRBJ2-7, reads NAGVMQNPRHLVRRRGQEARLRCSPMKGHSHVYWYRQLPEEGLKFMVYLQKENIIDESGMPKERFSAEFPKEGPSILRIQQVVRGDSAAYFCASSPAGTFYEQYFGPGTRLTVT.

This clonotype came up many times. The rearrangement uses TRBV11-2 and TRBJ2-5; 8 bases fit TRBD1. Germline CDR1 and CDR2: SGHAT and FQNNGV. After removal of 1 base from V and 6 bases from J, the junction contained 7 bases not matched to a gene. This CDR3 region has 15 residues. In DNA form, the CDR3 reads TGTGCCAGCAGCTTAGGCGGACAGGGAGGACAGACCCAGTACTTC. This gives the protein CASSLGGQGGQTQYF.

This clonotype occurred many times. This chain connects TRBV7-2 to TRBJ2-7, with D hard to call. V was trimmed by 6 bases and J by 5 bases, leaving 11 bases between them. This CDR3 spans 12 amino acids. The germline gives CDR1 SGHTA, CDR2 FQGNSA. The CDR3 nucleotides are TGTGCCAGCAGTGCCGGGTACCACGAGCAGTACTTC. Its translation is CASSAGYHEQYF.

This clonotype was counted a few times. This chain uses TRBV11-2 with TRBJ1-6, with D perhaps TRBD1 (5 bases). This CDR3 is 16 amino acids long. V was shortened by 4 bases and J by 3 bases, with 13 bases between the two germline ends. Germline lookup yields CDR1 SGHAT and CDR2 FQNNGV. In nucleotides, the CDR3 is TGTGCCAGCAGCTGGACTCCGGGGGACTATAATTCACCCCTCCACTTT. Encoded protein: CASSWTPGDYNSPLHF.

This clonotype was seen once. The chain carries TRBV7-9 and TRBJ2-7, with a possible D match to TRBD1 (5 bases). Per germline, CDR1 SEHNR and CDR2 FQNEAQ (reference sequence). CDR3 length equals 13 residues. Trimming took off 3 bases at V and 5 bases at J, with 11 bases between the two ends. The CDR3 loop is CASSFAGPDEQYF. The CDR3 DNA sequence: TGTGCCAGCAGCTTCGCAGGGCCCGACGAGCAGTACTTC.

A few counts support this clonotype. The rearrangement uses TRBV12-3 or TRBV12-4 and TRBJ2-7; D assignment may be TRBD1 or TRBD2 (5 bases each). The CDR3 is 14 amino acids. The V end was cut by 2 bases, the J end by 3 bases, with 11 bases between. CDR3: CASSLRDGNYEQYF. CDR3 nucleotide sequence: TGTGCCAGCAGTTTAAGGGACGGAAACTACGAGCAGTACTTC.

The V and J genes are TRBV7-2 and TRBJ1-6; D call uncertain. The CDR3 is made up of 13 amino acids. Trimming removed 5 bases from V and 12 bases from J, with 14 bases in between. Germline V gene data show CDR1 as SGHTA and CDR2 as FQGNSA. The CDR3 sequence: CASSPRTGLPLHF. CDR3 in DNA: TGTGCCAGCAGCCCGAGGACCGGTTTACCCCTCCACTTT.

The DNA of the CDR3 is TGTGCCACTAGAGGACAGTACCAAGAGACCCAGTACTTC. This translates into CATRGQYQETQYF. The chain employs TRBV2 and TRBJ2-5; TRBD1 is a possible D gene (6 bases). V shed 10 bases and J shed 0 bases, with 12 bases lying between them. Germline V CDR1 and CDR2: SNHLY, FYNNEI. The CDR3 runs 13 residues.